A selection of T cell receptor beta chains follows, all from one sample in a study of blood T cell repertoires in COVID-19. TCRdb's table, derived via immunoSEQ multiplex PCR, lists solely in-frame clones and lacks some. The table includes tens of thousands of clones, just under 85% detected once. The material sequenced was peripheral blood. The receptor source for this set is a man aged 65 to 85 with acute or convalescent COVID-19. Both conserved end residues are part of each CDR3.

V	J	CDR3
TRBV2	TRBJ2-3	CASRIVSSTDTQYF
TRBV12-5	TRBJ1-3	CASGLYRGYGNTIYF
TRBV18	TRBJ2-7	CASSPAAGSYEQYF
TRBV7-9	TRBJ1-5	CASRATGNQPQHF
TRBV28	TRBJ1-5	CASSGGFGGERKKPQHF
TRBV5-1	TRBJ1-1	CASSLFLGPGDTEAFF
TRBV11-2	TRBJ1-6	CASTLEGSSYNSPLHF
TRBV11-2	TRBJ1-6	CASSSRTGANNSPLHF
TRBV19	TRBJ2-1	CASSIEGQAQGNEQFF
TRBV3-1/TRBV3-2	TRBJ2-7	CASSPPRTGQWDEQYF
TRBV7-9	TRBJ2-1	CASSLQGPLYNEQFF
TRBV18	TRBJ1-5	CASSPGTGGLNQPQHF
TRBV9	TRBJ2-3	CASSVAATQYF
TRBV4-2	TRBJ2-1	CASSQTSGGFRFF
TRBV5-6	TRBJ1-2	CASSPDSTGRYGYTF
TRBV6-5	TRBJ1-1	CASSPLTGPTEAFF
TRBV5-1	TRBJ2-3	CASSGDSHTDTQYF
TRBV2	TRBJ2-2	CASGGDTRLRLFF
TRBV18	TRBJ2-7	CASSPRRGAGDEQYF
TRBV18	TRBJ2-7	CASSPLLYQASYEQYF
TRBV11-2	TRBJ2-1	CASSPRLVKYEQFF
TRBV2	TRBJ2-3	CASRLLASTDTQYF
TRBV3-1/TRBV3-2	TRBJ2-5	CASSQDGAGLSAQYF
TRBV7-2	TRBJ1-1	CASSSSSAGAFSTEAFF